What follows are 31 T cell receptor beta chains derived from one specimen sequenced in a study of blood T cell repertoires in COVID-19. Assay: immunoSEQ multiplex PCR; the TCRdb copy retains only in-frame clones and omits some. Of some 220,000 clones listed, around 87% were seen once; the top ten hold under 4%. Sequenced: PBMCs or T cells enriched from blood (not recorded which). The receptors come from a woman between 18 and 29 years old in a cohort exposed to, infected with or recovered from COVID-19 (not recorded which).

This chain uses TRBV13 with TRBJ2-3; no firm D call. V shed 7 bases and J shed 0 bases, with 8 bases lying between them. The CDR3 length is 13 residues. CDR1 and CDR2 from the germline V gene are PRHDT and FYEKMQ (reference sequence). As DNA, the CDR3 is TGTGCCAGCACGGGTTGGAGCACAGATACGCAGTATTTT. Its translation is CASTGWSTDTQYF.

The DNA of the CDR3 is TGTGCCAGCAGCCAGGGGGGAAACTATGGCTACACCTTC. Its protein product is CASSQGGNYGYTF. The V and J genes are TRBV14 and TRBJ1-2, with a weak D call TRBD1 (5 bases). V was clipped by 3 bases and J by 2 bases, with 7 bases between them. This CDR3 contains 13 residues. Germline V lookup: CDR1 SGHDN, CDR2 FVKESK.

In nucleotides, the CDR3 is TGTGCCACCAGTGATTTCGGGGAGGAGACCCAGTACTTC. The encoded protein is CATSDFGEETQYF. The chain is built from TRBV24-1 and TRBJ2-5; D perhaps matches TRBD2 (5 bases). V was shortened by 1 base and J by 5 bases, with 7 bases between the two germline ends. Looked up from germline, CDR1 is KGHDR and CDR2 is SFDVKD. The CDR3 runs 13 residues.

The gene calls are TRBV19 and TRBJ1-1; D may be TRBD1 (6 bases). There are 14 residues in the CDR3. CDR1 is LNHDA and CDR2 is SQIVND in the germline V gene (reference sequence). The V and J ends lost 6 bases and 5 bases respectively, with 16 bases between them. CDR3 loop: CASSGQSVGTEAFF. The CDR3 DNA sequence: TGTGCCAGTAGCGGACAGTCGGTTGGAACTGAAGCTTTCTTT. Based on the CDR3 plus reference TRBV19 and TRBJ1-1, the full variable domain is DGGITQSPKYLFRKEGQNVTLSCEQNLNHDAMYWYRQDPGQGLRLIYYSQIVNDFQKGDIAEGYSVSREKKESFPLTVTSAQKNPTAFYLCASSGQSVGTEAFFGQGTRLTVV.

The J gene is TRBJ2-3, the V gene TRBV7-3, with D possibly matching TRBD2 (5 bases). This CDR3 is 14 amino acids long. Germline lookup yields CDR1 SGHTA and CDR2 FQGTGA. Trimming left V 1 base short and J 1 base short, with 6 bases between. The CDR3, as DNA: TGTGCCAGCAGCTTAAGGGGAGGCACAGATACGCAGTATTTT. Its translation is CASSLRGGTDTQYF.

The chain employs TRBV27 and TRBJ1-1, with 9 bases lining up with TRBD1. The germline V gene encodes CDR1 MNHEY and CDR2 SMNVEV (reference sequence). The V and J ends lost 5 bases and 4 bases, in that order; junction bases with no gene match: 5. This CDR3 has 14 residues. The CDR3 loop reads CASSPTGGVTEAFF. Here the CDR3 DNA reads TGTGCCAGCAGTCCAACAGGGGGCGTCACTGAAGCTTTCTTT.

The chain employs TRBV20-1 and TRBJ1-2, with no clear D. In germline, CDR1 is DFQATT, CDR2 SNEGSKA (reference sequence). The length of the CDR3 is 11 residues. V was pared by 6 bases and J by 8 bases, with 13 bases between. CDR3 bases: TGCAGTGCCCAGCGGCTTCGAGGCTACACCTTC. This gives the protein CSAQRLRGYTF.

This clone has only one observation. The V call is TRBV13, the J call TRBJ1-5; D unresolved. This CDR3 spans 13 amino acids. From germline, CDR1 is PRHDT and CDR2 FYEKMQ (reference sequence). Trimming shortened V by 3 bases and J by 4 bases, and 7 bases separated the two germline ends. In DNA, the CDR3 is TGTGCCAGCAGCTTCCAGAGGAATCAGCCCCAGCATTTT. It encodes CASSFQRNQPQHF.

The CDR3 bases are TGTGCCAGCAGCTGGGACAGCTACGAGCAGTACTTC. Protein sequence: CASSWDSYEQYF. The rearrangement links TRBV7-2 to TRBJ2-7; 7 nucleotides match TRBD1. The CDR3 has 12 amino acids. J was trimmed by 3 bases and V by 4 bases; bases with no gene match: 0. The germline gives CDR1 SGHTA, CDR2 FQGNSA.

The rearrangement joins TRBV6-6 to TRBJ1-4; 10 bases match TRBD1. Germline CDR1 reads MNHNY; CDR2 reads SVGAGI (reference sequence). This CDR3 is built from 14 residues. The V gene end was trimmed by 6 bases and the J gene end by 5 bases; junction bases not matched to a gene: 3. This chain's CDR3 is CASSRGQGNEKLFF. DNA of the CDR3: TGTGCCAGCAGCCGGGGACAGGGGAATGAAAAACTGTTTTTT.

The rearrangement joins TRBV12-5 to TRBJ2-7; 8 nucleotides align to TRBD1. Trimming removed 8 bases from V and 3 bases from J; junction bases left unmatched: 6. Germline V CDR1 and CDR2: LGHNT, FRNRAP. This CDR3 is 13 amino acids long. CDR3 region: CASRTGYGYEQYF. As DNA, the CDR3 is TGTGCTAGTAGGACAGGGTACGGCTACGAGCAGTACTTC.

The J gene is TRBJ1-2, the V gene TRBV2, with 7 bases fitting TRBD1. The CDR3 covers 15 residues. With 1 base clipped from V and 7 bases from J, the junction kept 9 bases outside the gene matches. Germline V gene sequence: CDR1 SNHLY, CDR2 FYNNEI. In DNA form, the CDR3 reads TGTGCCAGCAGTGAAGAGACAGGGACCTACGGTGGCTACACCTTC. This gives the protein CASSEETGTYGGYTF.

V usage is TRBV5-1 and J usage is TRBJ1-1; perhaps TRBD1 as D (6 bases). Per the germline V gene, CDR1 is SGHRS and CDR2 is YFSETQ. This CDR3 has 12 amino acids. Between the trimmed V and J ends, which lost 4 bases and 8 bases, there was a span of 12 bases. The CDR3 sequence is CASSLDRQEAFF. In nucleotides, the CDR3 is TGCGCCAGCAGCCTAGACAGGCAAGAAGCTTTCTTT.

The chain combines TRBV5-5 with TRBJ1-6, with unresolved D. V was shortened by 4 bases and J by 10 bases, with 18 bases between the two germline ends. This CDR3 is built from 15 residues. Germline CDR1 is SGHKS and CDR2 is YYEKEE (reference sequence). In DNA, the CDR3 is TGTGCCAGCAGCCGTACCCTAGATCGAAGCTCACCCCTCCACTTT. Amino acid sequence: CASSRTLDRSSPLHF.

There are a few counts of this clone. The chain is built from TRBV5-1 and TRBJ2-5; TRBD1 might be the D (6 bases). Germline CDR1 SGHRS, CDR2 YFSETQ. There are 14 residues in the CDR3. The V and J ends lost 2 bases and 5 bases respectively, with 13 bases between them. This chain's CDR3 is CASSFTTGTETQYF. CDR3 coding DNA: TGCGCCAGCAGCTTCACGACAGGCACTGAGACCCAGTACTTC.

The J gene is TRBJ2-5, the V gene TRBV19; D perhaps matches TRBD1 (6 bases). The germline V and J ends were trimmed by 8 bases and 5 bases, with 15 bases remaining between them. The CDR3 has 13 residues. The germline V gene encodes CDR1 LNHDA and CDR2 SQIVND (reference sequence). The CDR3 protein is CASENRVGETQYF. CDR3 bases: TGTGCCAGTGAGAACAGGGTCGGCGAGACCCAGTACTTC.

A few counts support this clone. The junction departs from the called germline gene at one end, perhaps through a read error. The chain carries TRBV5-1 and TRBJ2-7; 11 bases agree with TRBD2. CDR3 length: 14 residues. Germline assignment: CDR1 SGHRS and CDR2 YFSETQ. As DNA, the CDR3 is TGCGCCAGCAGCTTGGCGGCTAGCGGGGGGATATTATTCTTC. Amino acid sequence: CASSLAASGGILFF.

The CDR3 nucleotides read TGTGCCAGTAGGACAGGGCAGGGGAACACTGAAGCTTTCTTT. The encoded protein is CASRTGQGNTEAFF. This rearrangement joins TRBV19 to TRBJ1-1; 7 bases line up with TRBD1. Germline trimming cut 6 bases from V and 1 base from J; bases unmatched to any gene: 5. The germline V gene has CDR1 LNHDA and CDR2 SQIVND (reference sequence). This CDR3 comprises 14 residues.

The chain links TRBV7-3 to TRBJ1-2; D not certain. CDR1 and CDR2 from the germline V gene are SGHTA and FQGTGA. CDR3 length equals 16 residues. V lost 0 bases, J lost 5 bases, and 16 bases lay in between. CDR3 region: CASSLTTPRGLYGYTF. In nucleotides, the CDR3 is TGTGCCAGCAGCTTAACAACCCCCCGGGGTCTATATGGCTACACCTTC.

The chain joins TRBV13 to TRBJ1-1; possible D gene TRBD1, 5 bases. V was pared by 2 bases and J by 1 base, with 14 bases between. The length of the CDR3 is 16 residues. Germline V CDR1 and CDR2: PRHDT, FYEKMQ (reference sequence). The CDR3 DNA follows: TGTGCCAGCAGCTTATCTGTCCACGGGGGGAACACTGAAGCTTTCTTT. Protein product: CASSLSVHGGNTEAFF.

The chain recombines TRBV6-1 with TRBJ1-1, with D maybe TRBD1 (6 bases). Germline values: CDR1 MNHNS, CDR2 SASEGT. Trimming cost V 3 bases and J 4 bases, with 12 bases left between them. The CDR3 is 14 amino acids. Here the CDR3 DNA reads TGTGCCAGCAGTGAGACCCGGGACATCACTGAAGCTTTCTTT. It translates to CASSETRDITEAFF.

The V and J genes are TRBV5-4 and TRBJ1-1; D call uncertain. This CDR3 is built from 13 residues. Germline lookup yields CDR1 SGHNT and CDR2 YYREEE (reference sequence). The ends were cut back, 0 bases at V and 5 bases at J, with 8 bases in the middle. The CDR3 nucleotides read TGTGCCAGCAGCTTGGACGGGTGGACTGAAGCTTTCTTT. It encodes CASSLDGWTEAFF.

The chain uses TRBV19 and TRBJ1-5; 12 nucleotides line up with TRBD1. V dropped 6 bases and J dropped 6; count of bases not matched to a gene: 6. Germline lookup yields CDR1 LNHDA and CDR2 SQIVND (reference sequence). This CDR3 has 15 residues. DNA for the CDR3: TGTGCCAGTAGCCCCGGGACAGGGGGCTTTCAGCCCCAGCATTTT. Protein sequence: CASSPGTGGFQPQHF.

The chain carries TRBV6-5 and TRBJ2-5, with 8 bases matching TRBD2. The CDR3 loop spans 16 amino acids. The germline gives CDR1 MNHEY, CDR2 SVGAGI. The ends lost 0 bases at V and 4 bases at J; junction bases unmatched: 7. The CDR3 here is CASSYSIGGAGETQYF. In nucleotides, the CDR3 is TGTGCCAGCAGTTACTCAATCGGGGGGGCCGGAGAGACCCAGTACTTC.

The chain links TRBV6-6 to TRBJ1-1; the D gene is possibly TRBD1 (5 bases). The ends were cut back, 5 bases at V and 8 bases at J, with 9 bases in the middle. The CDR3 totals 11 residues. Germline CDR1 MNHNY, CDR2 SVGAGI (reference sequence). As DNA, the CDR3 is TGTGCCAGCAGTACGGGGGAGGAAGCTTTCTTT. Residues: CASSTGEEAFF.

CDR3 amino acids: CASSWDGQGRGEQYF. DNA for the CDR3: TGCGCCAGCAGCTGGGACGGACAGGGGAGAGGGGAGCAGTACTTC. The rearrangement uses TRBV5-1 and TRBJ2-7; 9 bases match TRBD1. Germline loops: CDR1 SGHRS, CDR2 YFSETQ. Trimming cost V 3 bases and J 7 bases; bases outside gene matches: 11. The CDR3 has 15 amino acids.

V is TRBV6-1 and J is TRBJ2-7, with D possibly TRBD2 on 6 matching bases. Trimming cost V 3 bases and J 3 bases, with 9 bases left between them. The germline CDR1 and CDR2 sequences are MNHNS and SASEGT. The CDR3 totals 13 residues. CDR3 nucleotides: TGTGCCAGCAGTGAGGGACTGTACTACGAGCAGTACTTC. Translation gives CASSEGLYYEQYF.

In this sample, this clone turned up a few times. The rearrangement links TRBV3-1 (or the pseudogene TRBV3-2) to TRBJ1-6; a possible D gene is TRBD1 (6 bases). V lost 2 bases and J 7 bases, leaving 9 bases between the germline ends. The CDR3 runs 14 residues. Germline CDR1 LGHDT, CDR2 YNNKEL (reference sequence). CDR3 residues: CASSQRTENSPLHF. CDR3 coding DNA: TGTGCCAGCAGCCAACGGACAGAAAATTCACCCCTCCACTTT.

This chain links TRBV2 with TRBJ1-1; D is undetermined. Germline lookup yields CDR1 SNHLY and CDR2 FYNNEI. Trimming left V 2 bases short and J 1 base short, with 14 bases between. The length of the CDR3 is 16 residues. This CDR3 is CASSESSARENTEAFF. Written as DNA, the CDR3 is TGTGCCAGCAGTGAATCGAGCGCAAGAGAGAACACTGAAGCTTTCTTT.

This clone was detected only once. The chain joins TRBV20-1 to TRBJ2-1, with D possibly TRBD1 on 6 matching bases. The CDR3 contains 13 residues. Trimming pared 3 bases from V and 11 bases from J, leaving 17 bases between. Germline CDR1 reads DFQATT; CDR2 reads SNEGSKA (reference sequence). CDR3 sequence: CSASGGYPMKQFF. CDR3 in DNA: TGCAGTGCTAGTGGGGGCTACCCAATGAAGCAGTTCTTC.

The CDR3, as DNA: TGCAGCGTTGGAGACAGGCGGGGAGATGGCTACACCTTC. This translates into CSVGDRRGDGYTF. V gene TRBV29-1 combines with J gene TRBJ1-2; D may be TRBD1 (6 bases). The CDR3 consists of 13 residues. Trimming took 4 bases from V and 6 from J, leaving 15 bases between them. Germline V gene data show CDR1 as SQVTM and CDR2 as ANQGSEA.